One sample yielded the 20 T cell receptor beta chains listed below, sequenced in a study of blood T cell repertoires in COVID-19. Only in-frame clones appear in the TCRdb table, and some are missing; sequencing was by immunoSEQ multiplex PCR. The profile shows approximately 220,000 clones, roughly 90% of them singletons. Sequencing was done on a sample of PBMCs or T cells enriched from blood (not recorded which). The receptors come from a young woman who had recovered from COVID-19.

Written as DNA, the CDR3 is TGTGCCAGCAGTTACGATGAGGGCCAGAGGACTGAAGCTTTCTTT. Amino acid sequence: CASSYDEGQRTEAFF. The gene calls are TRBV6-2 or TRBV6-3 and TRBJ1-1; D ambiguous. Germline CDR1 is MNHEY and CDR2 is SVGEGT. This CDR3 spans 15 amino acids. Trimming took 2 bases from V and 5 from J, leaving 15 bases between them.

In this sample, this clone turned up many times. J is TRBJ1-6 and V is TRBV6-2 or TRBV6-3; 9 positions agree with TRBD1. V shed 5 bases, J shed 7 bases, and the junction held 3 bases outside the gene matches. Germline assignment: CDR1 MNHEY and CDR2 SVGEGT. The CDR3 is made up of 14 amino acids. The CDR3 spells CASSRTGENSPLHF. The CDR3 DNA is TGTGCCAGCAGTCGGACAGGGGAGAATTCACCCCTCCACTTT.

V usage is TRBV4-1 and J usage is TRBJ2-1; maybe TRBD2 (5 bases). Trimming cost V 0 bases and J 12 bases, with 18 bases left between them. The CDR3 covers 15 residues. Germline V gene lookup returns CDR1 MGHRA and CDR2 YSYEKL. In nucleotides, the CDR3 is TGCGCCAGCAGCCAAGATAGAATGGGGATGGGGAGGCAGTTCTTC. It yields the protein CASSQDRMGMGRQFF.

The gene calls are TRBV5-4 and TRBJ2-7, with a weak D call TRBD2 (5 bases). The CDR3 is made up of 13 amino acids. Trimming cost V 0 bases and J 3 bases, with 7 bases left between them. The germline V gene encodes CDR1 SGHNT and CDR2 YYREEE (reference sequence). The chain's CDR3 is CASSLELGYEQYF. The CDR3 DNA reads as TGTGCCAGCAGCTTGGAACTAGGCTACGAGCAGTACTTC.

The chain employs TRBV3-1 (or the pseudogene TRBV3-2) and TRBJ1-1; D gene uncertain. CDR1 is LGHDT and CDR2 is YNNKEL in the germline V gene (reference sequence). There are 14 residues in the CDR3. The V and J ends lost 2 bases and 0 bases respectively, with 7 bases between them. The CDR3 here is CASSQRHLNTEAFF. The CDR3 nucleotides read TGTGCCAGCAGCCAAAGACACCTGAACACTGAAGCTTTCTTT.

The chain links TRBV6-2 or TRBV6-3 to TRBJ1-2; the D gene is possibly TRBD1 (6 bases). Trimming pared 6 bases from V and 4 bases from J, leaving 15 bases between. CDR1 is MNHEY and CDR2 is SVGEGT in the germline V gene. CDR3 length: 14 amino acids. The CDR3 coding sequence is TGTGCCAGCAGCCCCGGGACACGGCGCTATGGCTACACCTTC. This gives the protein CASSPGTRRYGYTF.

This chain joins TRBV6-5 and TRBJ2-7, with D possibly TRBD2 on 5 matching bases. V was pared by 7 bases and J by 2 bases, with 18 bases between. Germline V gives CDR1 MNHEY, CDR2 SVGAGI. The CDR3 contains 15 residues. CDR3 protein: CASITTRRGTYEQYF. The CDR3 DNA follows: TGTGCCAGCATTACAACCCGGAGAGGGACCTACGAGCAGTACTTC.

The chain combines TRBV7-3 with TRBJ1-3, with 7 nucleotides matching TRBD1. The ends lost 3 bases at V and 1 base at J; junction bases unmatched: 3. The CDR3 has 15 residues. Per the germline V gene, CDR1 is SGHTA and CDR2 is FQGTGA. The CDR3 sequence: CASSLGRGSGNTIYF. CDR3 nucleotide sequence: TGTGCCAGCAGCTTGGGCAGGGGGTCTGGAAACACCATATATTTT.

V usage is TRBV6-5 and J usage is TRBJ1-2; TRBD1 agrees at 8 bases. After removal of 5 bases from V and 4 bases from J, the junction contained 9 bases not matched to a gene. From germline, CDR1 is MNHEY and CDR2 SVGAGI. The CDR3 contains 15 residues. The CDR3 DNA sequence: TGTGCCAGCAGTCCTTCAGGGGGCTGGGGCTATGGCTACACCTTC. It yields the protein CASSPSGGWGYGYTF.

This clone was recorded a few times. This sequence joins TRBV2 and TRBJ2-7; 7 nucleotides align to TRBD2. This CDR3 is built from 14 residues. In germline, CDR1 is SNHLY, CDR2 FYNNEI. J gave up 2 bases and V 8 bases, and 9 bases lay outside the gene matches. DNA for the CDR3: TGTGCCAGCGGGGCGGGGGACTACACCTACGAGCAGTACTTC. Its protein product is CASGAGDYTYEQYF.

V is TRBV5-3 and J is TRBJ1-4; D may be TRBD1 (5 bases). TRBV5-3 is an open reading frame, and its role is uncertain. The ends were cut back, 1 base at V and 8 bases at J, with 21 bases in the middle. This CDR3 has 17 amino acids. This CDR3 reads CARSLRWTPLDREKLFF. As DNA, the CDR3 is TGTGCCAGAAGCTTGAGGTGGACACCCCTGGACCGGGAAAAACTGTTTTTT.

This clone was recorded once. The V call is TRBV10-3, the J call TRBJ2-5; 11 bases match TRBD2. The CDR3 has 17 amino acids. The germline CDR1 and CDR2 sequences are ENHRY and SYGVKD. J lost 4 bases, V lost 3 bases, and 10 bases had no gene match. CDR3 residues: CAISDEFLAGGRETQYF. The CDR3, as DNA: TGTGCCATCAGTGACGAGTTTCTAGCGGGGGGAAGAGAGACCCAGTACTTC.

This chain connects TRBV7-2 to TRBJ1-4; the match to TRBD1 covers 9 bases. The CDR3 is 15 residues long. J lost 8 bases, V lost 4 bases, and 8 bases had no gene match. Germline lookup yields CDR1 SGHTA and CDR2 FQGNSA. The CDR3 protein is CASSSYRGRHEKLFF. The CDR3 DNA follows: TGTGCCAGCAGCTCGTACAGGGGGCGGCACGAAAAACTGTTTTTT.

This clone has only one observation. The chain recombines TRBV7-9 with TRBJ2-3; 12 bases map to TRBD2. Germline CDR1 and CDR2: SEHNR and FQNEAQ (reference sequence). V lost 3 bases to trimming and J lost 1 base; unmatched junction nucleotides: 5. CDR3 length: 17 residues. This CDR3 reads CASSFLAGGPGTDTQYF. For the CDR3, the DNA is TGTGCCAGCAGCTTCCTAGCGGGGGGGCCTGGCACAGATACGCAGTATTTT.

CDR3 sequence (DNA): TGTGCCAGCAGCTTATTTACTAGCGGGGGGGGAAACACCGGGGAGCTGTTTTTT. Translating it yields CASSLFTSGGGNTGELFF. J is TRBJ2-2 and V is TRBV7-8; 13 nucleotides agree with TRBD2. The CDR3 covers 18 residues. The ends lost 2 bases at V and 2 bases at J; junction bases unmatched: 5. Per the germline V gene, CDR1 is SGHVS and CDR2 is FQNEAQ.

The rearrangement uses TRBV5-1 and TRBJ1-3; the D gene is possibly TRBD1 (6 bases). Germline V gives CDR1 SGHRS, CDR2 YFSETQ. V dropped 5 bases and J dropped 2 bases, with 11 bases sitting between them. The CDR3 spans 14 residues. The CDR3 DNA follows: TGCGCCAGCAGGCGTACAGGGACTGGAAACACCATATATTTT. This encodes CASRRTGTGNTIYF.

The gene calls are TRBV19 and TRBJ2-7, with a weak D call TRBD1 (6 bases). V dropped 4 bases and J dropped 0 bases, with 16 bases sitting between them. CDR3 length: 16 residues. The germline V gene has CDR1 LNHDA and CDR2 SQIVND (reference sequence). Written as DNA, the CDR3 is TGTGCCAGTAGTACCCCTGGACAGTCTACCTCCTACGAGCAGTACTTC. This codes for CASSTPGQSTSYEQYF.

About this clone: A read error is possible here, since a much larger clone lies one base away. The chain has TRBV5-6 and TRBJ1-2; TRBD1 agrees at 9 bases. CDR1 is SGHDT and CDR2 is YYEEEE in the germline V gene. The ends lost 3 bases at V and 2 bases at J; junction bases unmatched: 2. The CDR3 has 14 residues. CDR3 loop: CASSSGQGNYGYTF. The DNA for the CDR3 is TGTGCCAGCAGCTCCGGACAGGGGAACTATGGCTACACCTTC. Full variable domain (missing parts from reference TRBV5-6 and TRBJ1-2): DAGVTQSPTHLIKTRGQQVTLRCSPKSGHDTVSWYQQALGQGPQFIFQYYEEEERQRGNFPDRFSGHQFPNYSSELNVNALLLGDSALYLCASSSGQGNYGYTFGSGTRLTVV.

The CDR3: CASRPLTAGVAGYTF. In DNA form, the CDR3 reads TGTGCCAGCAGACCCCTTACGGCCGGGGTTGCTGGCTACACCTTC. This chain uses TRBV7-2 with TRBJ1-2, with D unresolved. This CDR3 spans 15 amino acids. With 6 bases removed from V and 7 bases from J, the gap between germline ends came to 21 bases. CDR1 is SGHTA and CDR2 is FQGNSA in the germline V gene.

The chain carries TRBV15 and TRBJ2-2; 7 bases are shared with TRBD1. The V gene's germline CDR1 is LNHNV and CDR2 YYDKDF (reference sequence). The V segment lost 8 bases and the J segment 1 base; nucleotides outside the gene matches: 7. The CDR3 consists of 15 residues. CDR3: CATVNRGMNTGELFF. The CDR3 bases are TGTGCCACCGTCAACAGGGGAATGAACACCGGGGAGCTGTTTTTT.